Listed here are 22 T cell receptor beta chains from one sample, sequenced in a study of tumor-infiltrating lymphocytes in primary liver carcinoma. Unsorted bulk tissue, about 18-32 mg of it, served as the source for co-extraction of RNA and DNA. TCR beta cDNA was prepared out of 450 to 500 ng total RNA by means of a constant-region primer. The TCR beta library was amplified through three nested multiplex PCR rounds in a modified ARM-PCR procedure. The study ran its first two PCR rounds for about 11 cycles each, using TRBV1-TRBV30 forward primers and a C-beta reverse primer. TCRdb used MiXCR to reprocess the multiplex PCR reads, holding one entry per CDR3 protein. The sample yields about 78,000 distinct CDR3 sequences, roughly three quarters seen once. Sequencing was carried out using liver tumor tissue from sampling region 4. Subset specified: tumor region T4, right-lateral pole. The receptors were gathered from a middle-aged man with primary liver carcinoma and hepatitis B virus infection.

A word on this clonotype: No conserved phenylalanine or tryptophan ends this CDR3, so it is likely a read error. This chain links TRBV13 with TRBJ2-1; D might be TRBD1 (5 bases). The CDR3 extends over 12 amino acids. V was clipped by 1 base and J by 10 bases, with 8 bases between them. The germline V gene encodes CDR1 PRHDT and CDR2 FYEKMQ (reference sequence). Written as DNA, the CDR3 is TGTGCCAGCAGCTTAGAGGGGTCCGAGCAGTTCCTC. This gives the protein CASSLEGSEQFL.

This clonotype was observed a handful of times. This sequence joins TRBV11-2 and TRBJ1-5; D is undetermined. V lost 5 bases to trimming and J lost 9 bases, with 17 bases between them. CDR1 SGHAT and CDR2 FQNNGV come from the germline V gene. The CDR3 length is 14 residues. CDR3 bases: TGTGCCAGCAGCAACAGACGGTTTCCCGGGCCCCAGCATTTT. It translates to CASSNRRFPGPQHF.

Many counts were recorded for this clonotype. This sequence joins TRBV4-2 and TRBJ2-5; D remains unclear. This CDR3 comprises 11 residues. CDR1 and CDR2 (germline): LGHNA, YNFKEQ. The V end lost 0 bases, the J end lost 4 bases, and 0 bases lay between the germline ends. CDR3 region: CASSQEETQYF. DNA for the CDR3: TGTGCCAGCAGCCAAGAAGAGACCCAGTACTTC.

This clonotype was recorded many times. J is TRBJ2-3 and V is TRBV2; tentatively, D is TRBD1 (6 bases). Germline V CDR1 and CDR2: SNHLY, FYNNEI. CDR3 length: 16 residues. With 5 bases removed from V and 0 bases from J, the gap between germline ends came to 15 bases. The CDR3 reads CASSSPTGISTDTQYF. As DNA, the CDR3 is TGTGCCAGCAGTTCCCCAACAGGGATCAGCACAGATACGCAGTATTTT. Looking up the rest from reference TRBV2 and TRBJ2-3 gives the full variable domain: EPEVTQTPSHQVTQMGQEVILRCVPISNHLYFYWYRQILGQKVEFLVSFYNNEISEKSEIFDDQFSVERPDGSNFTLKIRSTKLEDSAMYFCASSSPTGISTDTQYFGPGTRLTVL.

This clonotype showed up many times. The V gene is TRBV12-3 or TRBV12-4, the J gene TRBJ1-4; D is unresolved. V lost 1 base and J lost 2, with 5 bases in between. The CDR3 loop spans 14 amino acids. This CDR3 is CASSLVQTNEKLFF. For the CDR3, the DNA is TGTGCCAGCAGTTTAGTGCAGACTAATGAAAAACTGTTTTTT.

There are many counts of this clonotype. This chain connects TRBV28 to TRBJ1-5; possibly TRBD1 for D (5 bases). The CDR3 has 15 residues. V was pared by 6 bases and J by 2 bases, with 14 bases between. Looked up from germline, CDR1 is MDHEN and CDR2 is SYDVKM. The CDR3 sequence is CASSLQGGGNQPQHF. CDR3 DNA sequence: TGTGCCAGCAGCCTTCAGGGAGGGGGCAATCAGCCCCAGCATTTT.

Comments on this clonotype: With a much larger clone just one base away, this may be a read error. The chain uses TRBV5-1 and TRBJ2-7; D perhaps matches TRBD1 (6 bases). The CDR3 has 16 residues. V lost 4 bases and J 6 bases, leaving 23 bases between the germline ends. CDR1 and CDR2 (germline): SGHRS, YFSETQ. The CDR3 nucleotides are TGCGCCAGCAGCGGGACACCGGGACGGACAACCTGCGAGCAGTACTTC. This gives the protein CASSGTPGRTTCEQYF.

Concerning this clonotype itself: Germline and junction disagree at one end, which may indicate a read error. The V and J genes are TRBV14 and TRBJ2-5, with a weak D call TRBD1 (6 bases). The CDR3 length is 15 residues. Germline V gives CDR1 SGHDN, CDR2 FVKESK. CDR3 sequence reads: CASSQLQGWKESHYF. The CDR3 DNA is TGTGCCAGCAGTCAACTACAGGGTTGGAAAGAGTCCCATTACTTC.

The chain couples TRBV29-1 to TRBJ2-1; 7 bases fit TRBD1. This CDR3 spans 15 amino acids. Germline lookup yields CDR1 SQVTM and CDR2 ANQGSEA. Trimming took 7 bases from V and 4 from J; bases not matched to a gene: 13. The CDR3: CSGGKGAATYNEQFF. The CDR3, as DNA: TGCAGCGGTGGCAAGGGGGCAGCTACTTACAATGAGCAGTTCTTC.

This clonotype was seen repeatedly, ten times or more. The rearrangement links TRBV6-6 to TRBJ2-1; 13 bases agree with TRBD2. Germline V gene lookup returns CDR1 MNHNY and CDR2 SVGAGI (reference sequence). CDR3 length: 17 residues. V lost 0 bases and J lost 3; bases outside the gene matches: 2. CDR3 DNA sequence: TGTGCCAGCAGTTACTCCGGGACTAGCGGGGTCTACAATGAGCAGTTCTTC. Its translation: CASSYSGTSGVYNEQFF.

Notes on this clonotype: This may be a read error: a much more frequent sequence differs by one nucleotide. The rearrangement links TRBV7-9 to TRBJ1-2, with 8 bases fitting TRBD1. The CDR3 has 14 amino acids. The germline CDR1 and CDR2 sequences are SEHNR and FQNEAQ (reference sequence). The CDR3 bases are TGTACCAGCAGCCACGACAGGGGCAATTATGGCTACACCTTC. Translation: CTSSHDRGNYGYTF.

This sequence joins TRBV28 and TRBJ1-1; perhaps TRBD1 as D (5 bases). Germline CDR1 MDHEN, CDR2 SYDVKM. The CDR3 has 14 residues. V lost 2 bases and J lost 5, with 12 bases in between. CDR3 amino acids: CASSLTRAGTEAFF. Here the CDR3 DNA reads TGTGCCAGCAGTTTAACCAGGGCAGGTACTGAAGCTTTCTTT.

With respect to this clonotype: The conserved phenylalanine or tryptophan normally closing the CDR3 is absent here, so this likely arose from a read error. The chain recombines TRBV6-5 with TRBJ2-5; 7 positions match TRBD1. After removal of 7 bases from V and 5 bases from J, the junction contained 13 bases not matched to a gene. Germline CDR1 and CDR2: MNHEY and SVGAGI. This CDR3 region has 15 residues. DNA for the CDR3: TGTGCCAGCAATTATTGGGGACAGCCCCCTGAGACCCAGTACCTC. Residues: CASNYWGQPPETQYL.

Comment on this clonotype: The CDR3 does not close with the conserved phenylalanine or tryptophan, likely indicating a read error. The genes are TRBV11-2 and TRBJ2-7; TRBD2 agrees at 15 bases. Per the germline V gene, CDR1 is SGHAT and CDR2 is FQNNGV. The CDR3 loop spans 18 amino acids. The J segment lost 4 bases and the V segment lost 2 bases, leaving 9 bases of the junction unmatched. The CDR3: CASSLFVGLAGGGYEQYS. As DNA, the CDR3 is TGTGCCAGCAGCTTATTCGTTGGACTAGCGGGGGGGGGGTACGAGCAGTACTCC.

The chain carries TRBV11-2 and TRBJ2-2, with 7 bases lining up with TRBD2. Germline V gene data show CDR1 as SGHAT and CDR2 as FQNNGV. With V trimmed by 4 bases and J by 5 bases, 10 bases remained unmatched. The CDR3 is made up of 16 amino acids. CDR3 nucleotides: TGTGCCAGCAGCTCACTGGCGCTAGCGGAAACCGGGGAGCTGTTTTTT. This codes for CASSSLALAETGELFF.

V and J are TRBV5-4 and TRBJ1-2; D is possibly TRBD1 (5 bases). V was cut by 8 bases and J by 2 bases, with 22 bases left in between. The CDR3 consists of 16 residues. Germline V gives CDR1 SGHNT, CDR2 YYREEE (reference sequence). Here the CDR3 DNA reads TGTGCCAGTATCCCCGGGGGGGGAGCTTTAAACTATGGCTACACCTTC. Residues: CASIPGGGALNYGYTF.

Details on this clonotype: The conserved phenylalanine or tryptophan normally closing the CDR3 is absent here, so this likely arose from a read error. This chain uses TRBV6-6 with TRBJ1-6; TRBD1 matches at 7 bases. This CDR3 contains 17 residues. The V gene's germline CDR1 is MNHNY and CDR2 SVGAGI (reference sequence). V was pared by 5 bases and J by 7 bases, with 14 bases of the junction left unmatched. The DNA of the CDR3 is TGTGCCAGCAGTAGGACAGGTTCCTCGGCAGGGAATTCACCCCTCCACGTT. Translation gives CASSRTGSSAGNSPLHV.

In regard to this clonotype: One end of the junction does not line up with germline, which may come from a read error. The rearrangement uses TRBV6-1 and TRBJ2-2; TRBD1 is a possible D gene (6 bases). CDR3 length equals 14 residues. Germline values: CDR1 MNHNS, CDR2 SASEGT. Here the CDR3 DNA reads TGTGACAGCAGTGAATCAGGGGAAACAGGGGAGCTGTTTTTT. This sequence encodes CDSSESGETGELFF.

As to this clonotype: The junction differs from germline at one of its ends, possibly a read error. This rearrangement joins TRBV5-4 to TRBJ2-1, with 8 bases fitting TRBD2. The germline V gene has CDR1 SGHNT and CDR2 YYREEE (reference sequence). The CDR3 is 15 amino acids. CDR3 loop: CVSSPGLARDNEQFF. CDR3 in DNA: TGTGTCAGCAGCCCCGGACTAGCTCGAGACAATGAGCAGTTCTTC.

About this clonotype: One end of the junction fails to match germline, which may point to a read error. The rearrangement joins TRBV29-1 to TRBJ2-3, with 9 nucleotides matching TRBD2. The CDR3 has 17 amino acids. CDR1 and CDR2 from the germline V gene are SQVTM and ANQGSEA. The CDR3 bases are TGCAGCGTTGAAGGGGGGACTAGCCGGAGAACTGTGGATACGCAGTACTTT. Translated, it gives CSVEGGTSRRTVDTQYF.

Remarks on this clonotype: As the CDR3 is not closed by the conserved phenylalanine or tryptophan, this likely results from a read error. The DNA is omitted, as the CDR3 cannot be located on it reliably, and the CDR3 follows TCRdb's listing. CDR3 sequence: CASREGSGYEQYL. The gene calls are TRBV5-1 and TRBJ2-7; no check of the table's D call, TRBD1, against the DNA was made. The length of the CDR3 is 13 amino acids, counting both ends. The germline V gene encodes CDR1 SGHRS and CDR2 YFSETQ.

To note about this clonotype: A much larger clone is a single base away; this may be a read error. J is TRBJ1-1 and V is TRBV7-9, with D perhaps matching TRBD1 (5 bases). The CDR3 has 15 residues. Germline V lookup: CDR1 SEHNR, CDR2 FQNEAQ (reference sequence). V was pared by 1 base and J by 3 bases, with 12 bases between. This chain's CDR3 is CASSLGGTGDTEAFF. The CDR3 coding sequence is TGTGCCAGCAGCTTAGGCGGGACGGGGGACACTGAAGCTTTCTTT.